One and the same sample provided the 22 T cell receptor beta chains below, sequenced in a study of T cell responses to AZD1222 COVID-19 vaccine. Libraries were prepared by immunoSEQ multiplex PCR; TCRdb keeps only in-frame clonotypes and omits some of them. The table records 110,000 to 150,000 clones, more than 75% of them present only once. The input for sequencing was peripheral blood, taken 28 days after the second AZD1222 dose. These receptors were taken from an adult who received the AZD1222 COVID-19 vaccine.

The gene calls are TRBV10-1 and TRBJ2-7; D may be TRBD2 (5 bases). Germline CDR1 is WNHNN and CDR2 is SYGVQD (reference sequence). The V and J ends lost 4 bases and 2 bases respectively, with 18 bases between them. This CDR3 is built from 16 residues. The CDR3 DNA reads as TGCGCCAGCAGTGCCGGAGGACCTAGGGAGACCTACGAGCAGTACTTC. Its translation is CASSAGGPRETYEQYF.

This clone came up once. The chain uses TRBV11-2 and TRBJ2-7; no firm D call. Trimming left V 3 bases short and J 6 bases short, with 9 bases between. Germline V lookup: CDR1 SGHAT, CDR2 FQNNGV. CDR3 length: 12 amino acids. CDR3 bases: TGTGCCAGCAGCTTGAACCTGGGCGAGCAGTACTTC. Translated: CASSLNLGEQYF. Together with reference TRBV11-2 and TRBJ2-7, the CDR3 gives the full variable domain: EAGVAQSPRYKIIEKRQSVAFWCNPISGHATLYWYQQILGQGPKLLIQFQNNGVVDDSQLPKDRFSAERLKGVDSTLKIQPAKLEDSAVYLCASSLNLGEQYFGPGTRLTVT.

This clone was seen a few times. The rearrangement joins TRBV6-2 or TRBV6-3 to TRBJ2-3; TRBD1 agrees at 9 bases. There are 18 residues in the CDR3. Trimming took 2 bases from V and 5 from J; bases not matched to a gene: 14. Per the germline V gene, CDR1 is MNHEY and CDR2 is SVGEGT. The chain's CDR3 is CASSYLAGTGFGEDTQYF. The CDR3 bases are TGTGCCAGCAGTTACCTTGCTGGGACAGGGTTCGGAGAAGATACGCAGTATTTT.

This clone has a single count. The chain uses TRBV5-1 and TRBJ2-5; 10 positions match TRBD1. Germline values: CDR1 SGHRS, CDR2 YFSETQ. This CDR3 spans 16 amino acids. The ends lost 2 bases at V and 5 bases at J; junction bases unmatched: 9. CDR3 residues: CASSFMGQGSRETQYF. The CDR3 DNA follows: TGCGCCAGCAGCTTTATGGGACAGGGGAGTCGGGAGACCCAGTACTTC.

This chain uses TRBV27 with TRBJ1-6, with a tentative D call TRBD1 (5 bases). This CDR3 has 15 amino acids. In germline, CDR1 is MNHEY, CDR2 SMNVEV (reference sequence). V gave up 2 bases and J gave up 7 bases, with 12 bases separating them. Here the CDR3 DNA reads TGTGCCAGCAGTTTAAATGAGGGGATGAATTCACCCCTCCACTTT. Protein: CASSLNEGMNSPLHF.

This clone is a singleton in its sample. The gene calls are TRBV5-5 and TRBJ1-1, with D unresolved. The CDR3 is made up of 16 amino acids. The germline V gene has CDR1 SGHKS and CDR2 YYEKEE (reference sequence). The ends were cut back, 4 bases at V and 0 bases at J, with 16 bases in the middle. CDR3 amino acids: CASSPATGTVNTEAFF. CDR3 in DNA: TGTGCCAGCAGCCCCGCAACCGGAACCGTGAACACTGAAGCTTTCTTT. The complete variable domain, with remaining parts taken from reference TRBV5-5 and TRBJ1-1, reads DAGVTQSPTHLIKTRGQQVTLRCSPISGHKSVSWYQQVLGQGPQFIFQYYEKEERGRGNFPDRFSARQFPNYSSELNVNALLLGDSALYLCASSPATGTVNTEAFFGQGTRLTVV.

The chain has TRBV28 and TRBJ2-7; D not certain. In germline, CDR1 is MDHEN, CDR2 SYDVKM. The CDR3 has 11 amino acids. Deletions cut 7 bases from V and 4 bases from J, with 8 bases between. The chain's CDR3 is CASTSQYEQYF. The CDR3 nucleotides are TGTGCCAGCACCTCCCAGTACGAGCAGTACTTC.

This chain uses TRBV5-1 with TRBJ2-5; D perhaps matches TRBD2 (5 bases). Per the germline V gene, CDR1 is SGHRS and CDR2 is YFSETQ. The CDR3 has 14 residues. V lost 2 bases to trimming and J lost 5 bases, with 13 bases between them. The CDR3 DNA follows: TGCGCCAGCAGCTTTCAAGTTTCGGGGGAGACCCAGTACTTC. Protein sequence: CASSFQVSGETQYF.

The rearrangement uses TRBV7-2 and TRBJ2-7; TRBD1 matches 8 bases. Germline CDR1 and CDR2: SGHTA and FQGNSA. V lost 1 base and J lost 6; bases outside the gene matches: 5. The length of the CDR3 is 14 residues. CDR3 sequence: CASSLGTGGGEQYF. The CDR3 DNA follows: TGTGCCAGCAGCTTAGGAACAGGGGGAGGCGAGCAGTACTTC.

This rearrangement joins TRBV7-2 to TRBJ2-7, with no clear D. V was pared by 7 bases and J by 2 bases, with 18 bases between. The CDR3 length is 15 residues. CDR1 and CDR2 (germline): SGHTA, FQGNSA. The CDR3 region is CASTVHLASPYEQYF. The CDR3 nucleotides are TGTGCCAGCACCGTGCACCTGGCCTCTCCCTACGAGCAGTACTTC.

The chain combines TRBV29-1 with TRBJ1-4, with TRBD1 matching over 10 bases. The CDR3 length is 14 residues. The germline CDR1 and CDR2 sequences are SQVTM and ANQGSEA. With V trimmed by 4 bases and J by 7 bases, 6 bases remained unmatched. The chain's CDR3 is CSVVSDRGPEKLFF. The DNA for the CDR3 is TGCAGCGTTGTGTCTGACAGGGGGCCTGAAAAACTGTTTTTT.

The chain uses TRBV11-3 and TRBJ2-1; 10 bases align to TRBD2. The V segment lost 5 bases and the J segment 10 bases; nucleotides outside the gene matches: 14. This CDR3 has 16 residues. CDR1 SGHNT and CDR2 YENEEA come from the germline V gene. CDR3 protein: CASSGGGLAGVLEQFF. The CDR3 region has the DNA TGTGCCAGCAGCGGAGGTGGCCTAGCGGGAGTATTAGAGCAGTTCTTC.

This clone was detected only a few times. The chain joins TRBV25-1 to TRBJ1-1; D possibly corresponds to TRBD1 (6 bases). The ends were cut back, 8 bases at V and 2 bases at J, with 21 bases in the middle. The CDR3 runs to 16 residues. CDR1 and CDR2 from the germline V gene are MGHDK and SYGVNS. DNA of the CDR3: TGTGCCAGCGAGTACAGGGCCCCAGGCCCAAACACTGAAGCTTTCTTT. Amino acids: CASEYRAPGPNTEAFF.

The chain is built from TRBV27 and TRBJ2-7; D may be TRBD1 or TRBD2 (6 bases each). V dropped 5 bases and J dropped 2 bases, with 13 bases sitting between them. From germline, CDR1 is MNHEY and CDR2 SMNVEV (reference sequence). The CDR3 loop spans 14 amino acids. CDR3 residues: CASSPGAPTYEQYF. CDR3 in DNA: TGTGCCAGCAGTCCGGGGGCCCCCACCTACGAGCAGTACTTC.

The chain has TRBV13 and TRBJ2-1; maybe TRBD1 (5 bases). V lost 5 bases and J lost 6, with 8 bases in between. CDR3 length equals 12 residues. Germline V CDR1 and CDR2: PRHDT, FYEKMQ (reference sequence). CDR3 loop: CASSQGVNEQFF. The CDR3 DNA follows: TGTGCCAGCAGCCAGGGCGTCAATGAGCAGTTCTTC.

The chain joins TRBV6-5 to TRBJ1-6, with D perhaps TRBD1 (5 bases). The V and J ends lost 7 bases and 8 bases respectively, with 18 bases between them. The CDR3 extends over 15 amino acids. The V gene's germline CDR1 is MNHEY and CDR2 SVGAGI. For the CDR3, the DNA is TGTGCCAGCACCCCCCTCACCCAGGGACATTCACCCCTCCACTTT. Translating it yields CASTPLTQGHSPLHF.

V usage is TRBV6-2 or TRBV6-3 and J usage is TRBJ2-3; 8 bases are a match to TRBD2. J gave up 2 bases and V 5 bases, and 3 bases lay outside the gene matches. Germline V lookup: CDR1 MNHEY, CDR2 SVGEGT. CDR3 length: 14 amino acids. CDR3 loop: CASSRGGTTDTQYF. CDR3 DNA sequence: TGTGCCAGCAGTCGGGGGGGGACCACAGATACGCAGTATTTT.

This clone was seen more than once but under ten times. The same CDR3 is also encoded by other DNA sequences in this sample. The CDR3 DNA sequence: TGTGCCTGGAGTGTACAGGGGAATCAGCCCCAGCATTTT. Residues: CAWSVQGNQPQHF. V usage is TRBV30 and J usage is TRBJ1-5, with TRBD1 matching over 7 bases. The V and J ends lost 0 bases and 4 bases, in that order; junction bases with no gene match: 0. Germline V lookup: CDR1 GTSNPN, CDR2 SVGIG (reference sequence). The CDR3 is 13 amino acids.

The V gene is TRBV6-5, the J gene TRBJ1-5; D is unresolved. Germline V gene sequence: CDR1 MNHEY, CDR2 SVGAGI. V lost 1 base and J lost 0, with 10 bases in between. The CDR3 has 16 amino acids. The chain's CDR3 is CASSYYNPYSNQPQHF. CDR3 DNA sequence: TGTGCCAGCAGTTACTACAATCCGTATAGCAATCAGCCCCAGCATTTT.

This chain's CDR3 is CASSVGQGFRDTQYF. The CDR3 DNA sequence: TGTGCCAGCAGCGTCGGACAGGGTTTTAGAGATACGCAGTATTTT. The chain joins TRBV7-3 to TRBJ2-3, with TRBD1 matching over 8 bases. Germline CDR1 SGHTA, CDR2 FQGTGA. This CDR3 comprises 15 residues. J was trimmed by 5 bases and V by 5 bases; bases with no gene match: 9.

The chain has TRBV25-1 and TRBJ2-4, with TRBD1 as a possible D gene (5 bases). Per germline, CDR1 MGHDK and CDR2 SYGVNS. The CDR3 runs to 14 residues. V was clipped by 4 bases and J by 7 bases, with 14 bases between them. The CDR3 DNA sequence: TGTGCCAGCAGTGGGGCAGGGTACGATAACATTCAGTACTTC. It specifies CASSGAGYDNIQYF. The complete variable domain, with remaining parts taken from reference TRBV25-1 and TRBJ2-4, reads EADIYQTPRYLVIGTGKKITLECSQTMGHDKMYWYQQDPGMELHLIHYSYGVNSTEKGDLSSESTVSRIRTEHFPLTLESARPSHTSQYLCASSGAGYDNIQYFGAGTRLSVL.

The chain links TRBV20-1 to TRBJ2-7; D is unresolved. The CDR3 is made up of 15 amino acids. The germline gives CDR1 DFQATT, CDR2 SNEGSKA (reference sequence). V was shortened by 3 bases and J by 1 base, with 16 bases between the two germline ends. The CDR3 here is CSASSATEASYEQYF. As DNA, the CDR3 is TGCAGTGCTAGTTCAGCGACTGAAGCATCCTACGAGCAGTACTTC.